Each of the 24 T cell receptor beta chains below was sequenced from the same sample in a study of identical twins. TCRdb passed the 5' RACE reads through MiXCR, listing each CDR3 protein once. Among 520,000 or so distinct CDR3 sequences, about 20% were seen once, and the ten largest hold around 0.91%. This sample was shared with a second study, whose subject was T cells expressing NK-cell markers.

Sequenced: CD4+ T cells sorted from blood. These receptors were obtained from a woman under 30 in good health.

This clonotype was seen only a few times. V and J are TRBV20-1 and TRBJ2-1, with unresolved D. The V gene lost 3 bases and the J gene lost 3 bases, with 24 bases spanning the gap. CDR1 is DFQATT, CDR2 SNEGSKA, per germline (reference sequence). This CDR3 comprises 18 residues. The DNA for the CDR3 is TGCAGTGCTAGTACTAAAGTGACTCCGTTGCTCGACTACAATGAGCAGTTCTTC. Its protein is CSASTKVTPLLDYNEQFF.

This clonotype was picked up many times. CDR3 loop: CATSNTGELFF. In DNA, the CDR3 is TGTGCCACTAGTAACACCGGGGAGCTGTTTTTT. The V call is TRBV10-3, the J call TRBJ2-2; D remains unclear. Germline-derived CDR1 and CDR2 are ENHRY and SYGVKD. The CDR3 totals 11 residues. V dropped 10 bases and J dropped 2 bases, with 5 bases sitting between them.

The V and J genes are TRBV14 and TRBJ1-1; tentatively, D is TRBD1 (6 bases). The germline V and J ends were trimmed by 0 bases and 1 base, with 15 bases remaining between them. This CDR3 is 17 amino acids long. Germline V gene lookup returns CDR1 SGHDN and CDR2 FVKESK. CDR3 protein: CASSQDDRQAGNTEAFF. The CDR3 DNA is TGTGCCAGCAGCCAAGACGACAGACAGGCCGGGAACACTGAAGCTTTCTTT.

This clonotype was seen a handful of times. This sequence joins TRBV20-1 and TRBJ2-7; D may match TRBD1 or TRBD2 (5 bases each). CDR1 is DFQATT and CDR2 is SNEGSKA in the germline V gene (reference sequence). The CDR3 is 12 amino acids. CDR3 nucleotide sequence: TGCGGACATGAGAGTGACAGCGGCGAGCAGTACTTC. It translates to CGHESDSGEQYF.

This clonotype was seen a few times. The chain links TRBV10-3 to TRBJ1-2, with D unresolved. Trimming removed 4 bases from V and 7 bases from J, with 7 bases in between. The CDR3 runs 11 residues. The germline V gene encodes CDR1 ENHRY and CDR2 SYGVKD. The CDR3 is CAISGTAGYTF. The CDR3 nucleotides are TGTGCCATCAGTGGGACGGCTGGCTACACCTTC.

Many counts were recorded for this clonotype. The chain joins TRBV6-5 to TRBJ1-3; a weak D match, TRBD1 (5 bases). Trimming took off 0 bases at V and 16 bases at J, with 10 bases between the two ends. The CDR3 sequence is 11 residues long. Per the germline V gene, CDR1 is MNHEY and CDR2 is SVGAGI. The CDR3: CASSYSGRAYF. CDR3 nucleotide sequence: TGTGCCAGCAGTTACTCGGGCAGGGCGTATTTT.

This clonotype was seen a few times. CDR3 nucleotides: TGTGCCAGCAGCCCATATACCGGGACTCCAAAAGAGACCCAGTACTTC. Translation gives CASSPYTGTPKETQYF. This rearrangement joins TRBV7-9 to TRBJ2-5, with D perhaps TRBD2 (6 bases). The CDR3 loop spans 16 amino acids. CDR1 is SEHNR and CDR2 is FQNEAQ in the germline V gene (reference sequence). The germline V and J ends were trimmed by 5 bases and 3 bases, with 19 bases remaining between them.

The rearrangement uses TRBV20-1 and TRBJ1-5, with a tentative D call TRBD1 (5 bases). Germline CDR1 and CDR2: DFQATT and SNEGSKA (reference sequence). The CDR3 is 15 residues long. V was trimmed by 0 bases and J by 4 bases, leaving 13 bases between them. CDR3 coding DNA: TGCAGTGCTAGAGATAAGCTGGGACTTAATCAGCCCCAGCATTTT. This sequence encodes CSARDKLGLNQPQHF.

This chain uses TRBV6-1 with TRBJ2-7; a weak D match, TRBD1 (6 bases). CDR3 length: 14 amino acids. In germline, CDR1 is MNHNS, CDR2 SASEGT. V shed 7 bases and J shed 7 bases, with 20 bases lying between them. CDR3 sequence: CASTAGRGFNEQYF. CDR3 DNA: TGTGCCAGCACCGCCGGTAGGGGGTTTAATGAGCAGTACTTC.

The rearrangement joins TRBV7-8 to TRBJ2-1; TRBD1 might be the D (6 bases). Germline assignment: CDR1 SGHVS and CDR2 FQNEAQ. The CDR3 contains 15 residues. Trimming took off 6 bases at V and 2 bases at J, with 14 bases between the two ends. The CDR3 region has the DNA TGTGCCAGCAGTACCAGTGGGACACCCTACAATGAGCAGTTCTTC. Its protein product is CASSTSGTPYNEQFF.

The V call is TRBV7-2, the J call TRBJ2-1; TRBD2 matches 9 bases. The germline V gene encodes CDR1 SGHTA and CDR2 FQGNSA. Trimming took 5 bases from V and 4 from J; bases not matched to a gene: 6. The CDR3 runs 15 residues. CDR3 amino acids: CASSLTSGHYNEQFF. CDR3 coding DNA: TGTGCCAGCAGCCTCACTAGCGGGCATTACAATGAGCAGTTCTTC.

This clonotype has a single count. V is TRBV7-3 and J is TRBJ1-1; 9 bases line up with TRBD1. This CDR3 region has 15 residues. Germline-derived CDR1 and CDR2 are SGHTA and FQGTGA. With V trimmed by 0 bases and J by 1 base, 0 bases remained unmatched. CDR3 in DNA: TGTGCCAGCAGCTTAACGGGACAGGGGAACACTGAAGCTTTCTTT. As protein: CASSLTGQGNTEAFF.

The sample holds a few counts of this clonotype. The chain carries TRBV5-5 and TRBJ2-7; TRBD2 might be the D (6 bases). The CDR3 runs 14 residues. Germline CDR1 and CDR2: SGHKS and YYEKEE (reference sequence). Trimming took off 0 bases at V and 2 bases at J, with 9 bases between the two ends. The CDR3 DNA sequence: TGTGCCAGCAGCTTGGAAGGAGGGGCCTACGAGCAGTACTTC. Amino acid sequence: CASSLEGGAYEQYF.

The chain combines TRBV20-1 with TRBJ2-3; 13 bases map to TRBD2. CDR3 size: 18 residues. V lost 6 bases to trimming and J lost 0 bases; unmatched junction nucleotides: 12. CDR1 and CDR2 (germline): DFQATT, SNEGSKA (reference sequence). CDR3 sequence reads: CSAEGLAGVITSTDTQYF. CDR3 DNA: TGCAGTGCCGAAGGACTAGCGGGGGTGATTACCAGCACAGATACGCAGTATTTT.

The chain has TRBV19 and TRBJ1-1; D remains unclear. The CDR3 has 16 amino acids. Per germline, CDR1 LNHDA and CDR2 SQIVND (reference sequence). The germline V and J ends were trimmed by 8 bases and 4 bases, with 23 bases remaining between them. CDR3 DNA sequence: TGTGCCAGTGCTTCTCCCTTATCTGGACGACCCACTGAAGCTTTCTTT. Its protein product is CASASPLSGRPTEAFF.

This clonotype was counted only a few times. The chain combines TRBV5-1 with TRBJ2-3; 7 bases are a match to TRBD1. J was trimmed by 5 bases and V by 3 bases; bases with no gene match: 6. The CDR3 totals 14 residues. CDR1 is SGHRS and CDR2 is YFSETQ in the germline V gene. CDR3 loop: CASSWSTGKDTQYF. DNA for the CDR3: TGCGCCAGCAGCTGGTCGACAGGGAAAGATACGCAGTATTTT.

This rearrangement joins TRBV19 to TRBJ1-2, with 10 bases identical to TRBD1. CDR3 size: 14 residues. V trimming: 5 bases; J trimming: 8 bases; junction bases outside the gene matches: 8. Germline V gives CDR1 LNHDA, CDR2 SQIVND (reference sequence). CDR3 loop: CASSPRDRGPGYTF. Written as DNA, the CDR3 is TGTGCCAGTAGTCCCCGGGACAGGGGCCCCGGCTACACCTTC.

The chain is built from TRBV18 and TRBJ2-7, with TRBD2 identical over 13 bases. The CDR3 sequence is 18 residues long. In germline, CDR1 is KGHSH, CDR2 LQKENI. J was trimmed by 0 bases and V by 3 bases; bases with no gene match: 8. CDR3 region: CASSPPGLAGIHSYEQYF. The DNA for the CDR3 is TGTGCCAGCTCACCCCCGGGACTAGCGGGGATCCACTCCTACGAGCAGTACTTC.

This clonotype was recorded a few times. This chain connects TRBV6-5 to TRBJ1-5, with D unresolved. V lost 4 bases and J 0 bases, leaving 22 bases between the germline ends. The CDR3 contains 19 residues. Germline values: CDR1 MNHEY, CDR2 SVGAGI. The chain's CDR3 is CASSSLPPGPHHSNQPQHF. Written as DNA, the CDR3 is TGTGCCAGCAGTTCGCTACCTCCGGGTCCTCATCATAGCAATCAGCCCCAGCATTTT.

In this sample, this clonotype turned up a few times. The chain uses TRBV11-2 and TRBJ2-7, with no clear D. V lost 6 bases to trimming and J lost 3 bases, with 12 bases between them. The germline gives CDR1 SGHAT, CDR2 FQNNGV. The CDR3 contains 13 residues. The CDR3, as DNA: TGTGCCAGCAGGTCGCCGGGCAGCTACGAGCAGTACTTC. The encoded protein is CASRSPGSYEQYF.

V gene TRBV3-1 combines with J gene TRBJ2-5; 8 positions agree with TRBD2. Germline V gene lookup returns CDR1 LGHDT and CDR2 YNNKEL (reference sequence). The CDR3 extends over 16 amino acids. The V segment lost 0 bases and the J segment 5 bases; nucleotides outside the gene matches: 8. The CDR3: CASSQDASGPMETQYF. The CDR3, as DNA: TGTGCCAGCAGCCAAGACGCTAGCGGGCCAATGGAGACCCAGTACTTC.

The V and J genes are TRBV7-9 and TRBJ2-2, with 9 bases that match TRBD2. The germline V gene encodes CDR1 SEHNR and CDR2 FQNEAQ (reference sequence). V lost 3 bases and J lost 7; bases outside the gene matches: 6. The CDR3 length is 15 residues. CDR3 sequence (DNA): TGTGCCAGCAGCTTGGGGACTAGCTTCGGCGGGGAGCTGTTTTTT. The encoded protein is CASSLGTSFGGELFF.

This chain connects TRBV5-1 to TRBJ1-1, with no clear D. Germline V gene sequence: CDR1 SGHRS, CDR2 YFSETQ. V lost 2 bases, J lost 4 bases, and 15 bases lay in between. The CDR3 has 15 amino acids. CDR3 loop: CASSLFPVAVTEAFF. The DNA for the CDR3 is TGCGCCAGCAGCTTATTCCCGGTCGCGGTCACTGAAGCTTTCTTT.

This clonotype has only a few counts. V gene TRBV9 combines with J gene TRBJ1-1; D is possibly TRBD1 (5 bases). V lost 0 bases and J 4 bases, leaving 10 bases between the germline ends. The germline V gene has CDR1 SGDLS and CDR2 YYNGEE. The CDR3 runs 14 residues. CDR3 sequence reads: CASSVVGRGTEAFF. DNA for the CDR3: TGTGCCAGCAGCGTAGTCGGGAGGGGCACTGAAGCTTTCTTT.